The sequence of this TCR beta chain was determined in a study of cytomegalovirus exposure and HLA in healthy donors. The study's findings and limits: Information on immune exposure was restricted to one variable (CMV serostatus). An analysis was carried out later, and it reportedly showed fewer N-insertions in an Asian-associated ancestry cluster than the approximately 700-donor mean.

Concerning this clone itself: Its antigen is currently unknown.

The V and J ends lost 4 bases and 2 bases respectively, with 10 bases between them. The CDR3 totals 14 residues. CDR1 and CDR2 (germline): SGHAT, FQNNGV. In the PCR, 60 Vbeta and 13 Jbeta primers were used. Only in-frame clones appear in the TCRdb table, and some are missing; sequencing was by immunoSEQ multiplex PCR. The table records 150,000 to 250,000 clones, roughly 78% of them present only once. Material: PBMCs. This chain connects TRBV11-2 to TRBJ2-3; D is possibly TRBD1 (5 bases). This receptor was taken from a woman between 25 and 40 years old in good health and CMV-seropositive. The CDR3 region has the DNA TGTGCCAGCAGCTCCAGGGTTTCCACAGATACGCAGTATTTT. Its translation: CASSSRVSTDTQYF.